This T cell receptor beta chain stems from a study of shared clonotypes between healthy human individuals. Study-level results: It was only blood that was sampled, and tissue repertoires likely differ.

The CDR3 contains 12 residues. The trim removed 8 bases at V and 10 bases at J, leaving 7 bases unmatched. CDR1 is SGHVS and CDR2 is FQNEAQ in the germline V gene. Sorted-subset replicate PCR reactions were performed with approximately 190 ng DNA, corresponding to tens of thousands of T cell genomes. TCRdb's copy holds only in-frame clones and misses some; the assay was immunoSEQ multiplex PCR. This sample yields roughly 2.5 million clones, of which approximately 94% are seen a single time; around 0.15% belongs to the top ten. This clone has just one count. What it binds is not known. The investigators split CD4+ cells into a CD45RA+ naive subset and a CD45RA-negative memory subset.

This chain links TRBV7-8 with TRBJ2-1; 8 bases fit TRBD2. The sequence was collected from a man between 18 and 29 years old in good health. Input material: naive CD4+ T cells sorted from blood. This sample's subset: CD45RA+ positively selected. DNA for the CDR3: TGTGCCAGCGGACATAGCGGGATCGAGCAGTTCTTC. Protein sequence: CASGHSGIEQFF.